The clone carrying this T cell receptor beta chain has ten or more counts. This entry belongs to a study of metastatic and nonmetastatic thyroid tumors. TCRdb recomputed clones from the PCR reads via MiXCR. The table lists 30,000 to 40,000 clones, approximately 15% of them singletons. Before thyroid surgery, none of the patients had received any treatment. V was pared by 7 bases and J by 0 bases, with 7 bases of the junction left unmatched. The CDR3 length is 16 residues. The chain is built from TRBV12-3 or TRBV12-4 and TRBJ2-1, with 9 bases identical to TRBD1. The sample taken for sequencing was blood. This sequence was found in a male donor with papillary thyroid cancer or a benign thyroid nodule (not recorded which). Some clones in this sample may be carry-over from other donors' samples. The CDR3 reads CASILGQGRSYNEQFF. The CDR3 DNA reads TGTGCCAGCATCCTAGGACAGGGGCGCTCCTACAATGAGCAGTTCTTC.